This TCR beta chain was documented in a study of T cells in Graves' hyperthyroidism and ophthalmopathy. Broader study findings: A median about 7 months before onset, the model predicted ophthalmopathy.

From RNA transcripts, TCR beta CDR3 regions were amplified. First-round RT-PCR with HTBI primers amplified the TCR CDR3 region. TCRdb re-called the multiplex PCR reads with MiXCR, one entry per CDR3 protein. The sample contains about 570,000 distinct CDR3 sequences, 14% of which appear only once. V trimming: 6 bases; J trimming: 2 bases; junction bases outside the gene matches: 15. Germline assignment: CDR1 KGHDR and CDR2 SFDVKD. The CDR3 runs 19 residues. The source of the PBMCs was less than 12 ml of fresh peripheral blood. A remark on this clonotype: Its antigen remains unidentified.

The material sequenced was blood. This receptor was obtained from a woman in her 40s with Graves' hyperthyroidism. The rearrangement uses TRBV24-1 and TRBJ2-3; TRBD2 matches 11 bases. CDR3 sequence: CATSSGTSGLAGNTDTQYF. CDR3 coding DNA: TGTGCCACCAGTAGCGGGACTTCAGGACTAGCGGGCAACACAGATACGCAGTATTTT.